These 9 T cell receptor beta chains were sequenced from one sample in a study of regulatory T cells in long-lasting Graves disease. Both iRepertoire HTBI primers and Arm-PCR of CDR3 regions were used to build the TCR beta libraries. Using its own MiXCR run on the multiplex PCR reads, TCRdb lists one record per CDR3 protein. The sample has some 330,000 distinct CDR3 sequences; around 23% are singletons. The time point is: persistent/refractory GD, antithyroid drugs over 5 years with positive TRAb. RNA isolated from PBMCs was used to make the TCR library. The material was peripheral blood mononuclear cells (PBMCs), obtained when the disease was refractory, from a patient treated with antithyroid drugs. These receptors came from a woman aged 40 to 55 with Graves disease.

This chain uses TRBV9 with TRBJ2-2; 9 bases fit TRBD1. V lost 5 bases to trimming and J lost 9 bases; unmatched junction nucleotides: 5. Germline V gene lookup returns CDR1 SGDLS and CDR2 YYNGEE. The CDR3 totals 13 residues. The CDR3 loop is CASSSTGGRELFF. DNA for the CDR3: TGTGCCAGCAGTTCCACAGGGGGCCGGGAGCTGTTTTTT.

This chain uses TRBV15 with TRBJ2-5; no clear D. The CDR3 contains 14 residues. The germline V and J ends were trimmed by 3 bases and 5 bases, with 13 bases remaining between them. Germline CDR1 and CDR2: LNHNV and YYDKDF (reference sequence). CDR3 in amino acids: CATSRNIGSETQYF. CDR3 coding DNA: TGTGCCACCAGCAGGAACATAGGATCGGAGACCCAGTACTTC.

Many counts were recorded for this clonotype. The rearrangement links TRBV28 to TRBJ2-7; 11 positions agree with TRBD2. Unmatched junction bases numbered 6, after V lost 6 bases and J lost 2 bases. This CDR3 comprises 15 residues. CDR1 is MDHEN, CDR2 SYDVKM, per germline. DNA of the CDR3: TGTGCCAGCAGGCCTTGGGGACTAGCGGCCTACGAGCAGTACTTC. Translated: CASRPWGLAAYEQYF.

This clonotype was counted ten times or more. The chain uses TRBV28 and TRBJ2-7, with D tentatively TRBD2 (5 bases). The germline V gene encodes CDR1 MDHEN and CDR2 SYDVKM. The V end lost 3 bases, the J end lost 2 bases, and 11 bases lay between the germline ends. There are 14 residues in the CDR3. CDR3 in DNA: TGTGCCAGCAGTTTCCCCGCGGGTGCCTACGAGCAGTACTTC. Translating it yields CASSFPAGAYEQYF.

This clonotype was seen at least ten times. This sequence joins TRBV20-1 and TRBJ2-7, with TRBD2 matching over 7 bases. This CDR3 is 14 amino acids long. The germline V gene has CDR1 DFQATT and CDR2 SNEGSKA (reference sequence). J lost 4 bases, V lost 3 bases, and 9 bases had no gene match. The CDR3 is CSASVASGGYEQYF. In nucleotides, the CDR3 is TGCAGTGCTAGTGTGGCTAGCGGCGGTTACGAGCAGTACTTC.

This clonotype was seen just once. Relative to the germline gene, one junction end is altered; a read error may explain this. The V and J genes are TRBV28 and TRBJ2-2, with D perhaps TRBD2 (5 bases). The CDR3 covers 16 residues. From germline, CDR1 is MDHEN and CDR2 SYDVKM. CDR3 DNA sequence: TGTGCCAGCAGTTTTGTACCGTCTGGAAACACCGGGGAGTTGTTTTTT. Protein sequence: CASSFVPSGNTGELFF. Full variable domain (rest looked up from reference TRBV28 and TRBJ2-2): DVKVTQSSRYLVKRTGEKVFLECVQDMDHENMFWYRQDPGLGLRLIYFSYDVKMKEKGDIPEGYSVSREKKERFSLILESASTNQTSMYLCASSFVPSGNTGELFFGEGSRLTVL.

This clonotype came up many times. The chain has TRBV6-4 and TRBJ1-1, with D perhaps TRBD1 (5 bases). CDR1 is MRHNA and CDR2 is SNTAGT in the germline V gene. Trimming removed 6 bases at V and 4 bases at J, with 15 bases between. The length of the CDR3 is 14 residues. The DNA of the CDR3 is TGTGCCAGCAGGGCCGGGGTTGGGACCACTGAAGCTTTCTTT. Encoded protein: CASRAGVGTTEAFF.

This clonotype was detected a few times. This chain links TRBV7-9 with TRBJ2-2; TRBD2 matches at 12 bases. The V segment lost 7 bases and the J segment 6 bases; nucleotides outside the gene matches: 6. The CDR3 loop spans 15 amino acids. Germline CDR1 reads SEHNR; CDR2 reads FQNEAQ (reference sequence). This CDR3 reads CASIRLAGESGELFF. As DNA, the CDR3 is TGTGCCAGCATCAGACTAGCGGGAGAGTCCGGGGAGCTGTTTTTT.

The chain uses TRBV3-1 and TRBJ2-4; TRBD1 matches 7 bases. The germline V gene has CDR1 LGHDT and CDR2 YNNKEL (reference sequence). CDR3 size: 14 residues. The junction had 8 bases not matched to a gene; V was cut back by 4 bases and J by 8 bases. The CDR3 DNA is TGTGCCAGCAGCCTCAGACAGGGTGGGGACATTCAGTACTTC. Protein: CASSLRQGGDIQYF.